These T cell receptor beta chains were read from a single sample in a study of shared T cell receptors in the human thymus. Using immunoSEQ multiplex PCR, the repertoire was profiled, and TCRdb retains in-frame clones only, with some absent. Found here are 540,000 or so clones, 78% of them singletons; the top ten hold around 0.012%. These data also formed part of another study, on human thymus T cells.

Sequencing was done on a sample of thymocytes. Receptors were obtained from a boy in the first two years of life with a congenital heart defect. CDR3s include the opening cysteine and the closing phenylalanine or tryptophan. D genes are given only for firm matches.

TRBV11-2,TRBJ2-7,TRBD2,CASSVGTSGPYEQYF
TRBV27,TRBJ2-7,NA,CASSQVGEHYEQYF
TRBV6-6,TRBJ2-1,TRBD2,CASSRLAHAMGEQFF
TRBV5-4,TRBJ1-2,NA,CASSSGNDGYTF
TRBV9,TRBJ2-2,TRBD2,CASSVAGRVAGNPGELFF
TRBV28,TRBJ2-7,TRBD2,CASSLIRPTSGKYEQYF
TRBV28,TRBJ2-3,TRBD1,CASSLGGQRTDTQYF
TRBV14,TRBJ2-3,TRBD2,CASSPQGLADPTDTQYF
TRBV12-5,TRBJ2-5,NA,CASGPDSQETQYF
TRBV30,TRBJ2-7,TRBD2,CAWSLSVPSGRPTYEQYF
TRBV7-8,TRBJ1-1,NA,CASSSQGNTEAFF
TRBV6-1,TRBJ2-5,TRBD2,CASSGQRLAGEVNQETQYF
TRBV4-3,TRBJ2-1,NA,CASSQVVPNSNEQFF
TRBV27,TRBJ2-3,TRBD2,CASSLGAGGADTQYF
TRBV19,TRBJ1-4,TRBD1,CASSRPRRGDEKLFF
TRBV29-1,TRBJ2-7,NA,CSVSWRAGAPYEQYF
TRBV11-3,TRBJ2-7,NA,CASSLDTGSQYF
TRBV5-6,TRBJ2-4,TRBD1,CASSLRDRLEAKNIQYF
TRBV11-3,TRBJ2-5,NA,CASSCVDEGTQYF
TRBV6-4,TRBJ2-3,NA,CASSERWMRRTDTQYF
TRBV10-2,TRBJ1-5,NA,CASSDPDRQPQHF
TRBV4-3,TRBJ2-3,TRBD2,CASSQDQELAGGRDTQYF
TRBV18,TRBJ2-7,TRBD1,CASSPPIPDRAPYEQYF
TRBV6-1,TRBJ2-4,NA,CASNGTRFGGRYF
TRBV27,TRBJ1-4,NA,CASRSPGRVGEKLFF
TRBV6-1,TRBJ1-1,NA,CASSQGPPAALNTEAFF
TRBV27,TRBJ1-2,NA,CASSAGADYYGYTF
TRBV4-3,TRBJ2-1,NA,CASSPFSGDNEQFF
TRBV14,TRBJ1-1,NA,CASSPNLNRWTEAFF
TRBV2,TRBJ2-1,TRBD2,CASSYGTSDNEQFF
TRBV14,TRBJ2-5,TRBD1,CASSPIKTGTGGALETQYF
TRBV6-1,TRBJ2-7,TRBD2,CASSGTSGRNYEQYF
TRBV7-9,TRBJ1-2,NA,CASSLEGAGYTF
TRBV27,TRBJ2-7,TRBD2,CASSSGLAAPWEQYF
TRBV10-3,TRBJ1-3,NA,CAISVSSGNTIYF